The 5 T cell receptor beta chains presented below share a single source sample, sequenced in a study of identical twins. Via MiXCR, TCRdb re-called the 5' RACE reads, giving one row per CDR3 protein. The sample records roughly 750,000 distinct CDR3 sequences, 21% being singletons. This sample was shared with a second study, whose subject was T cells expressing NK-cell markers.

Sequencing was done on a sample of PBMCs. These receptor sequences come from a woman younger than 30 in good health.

The CDR3 DNA is TGCAGTGCTGACGGGGGCTCAGATACGCAGTATTTT. Its protein product is CSADGGSDTQYF. The chain recombines TRBV20-1 with TRBJ2-3; D could derive from TRBD1 or TRBD2 (6 bases each). Germline CDR1 DFQATT, CDR2 SNEGSKA (reference sequence). CDR3 length equals 12 residues. Trimming left V 5 bases short and J 4 bases short, with 10 bases between.

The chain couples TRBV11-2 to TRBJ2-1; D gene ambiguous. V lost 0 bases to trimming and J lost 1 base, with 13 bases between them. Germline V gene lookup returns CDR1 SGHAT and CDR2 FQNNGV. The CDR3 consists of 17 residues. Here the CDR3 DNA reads TGTGCCAGCAGCTTAGACAAGGGTACTCGTTCCTACAATGAGCAGTTCTTC. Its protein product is CASSLDKGTRSYNEQFF.

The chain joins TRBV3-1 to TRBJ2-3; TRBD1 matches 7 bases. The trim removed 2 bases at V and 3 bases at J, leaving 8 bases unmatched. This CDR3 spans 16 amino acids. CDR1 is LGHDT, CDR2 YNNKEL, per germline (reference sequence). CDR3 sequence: CASSQSRAGGTDTQYF. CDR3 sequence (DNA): TGTGCCAGCAGCCAAAGCCGGGCAGGGGGAACAGATACGCAGTATTTT.

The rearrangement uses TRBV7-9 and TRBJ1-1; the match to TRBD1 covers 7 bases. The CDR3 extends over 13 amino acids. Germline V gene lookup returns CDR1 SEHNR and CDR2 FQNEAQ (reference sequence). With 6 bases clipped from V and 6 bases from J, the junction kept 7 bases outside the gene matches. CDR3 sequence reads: CASRDRVGAEAFF. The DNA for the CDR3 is TGTGCCAGCAGAGACAGGGTTGGCGCTGAAGCTTTCTTT.

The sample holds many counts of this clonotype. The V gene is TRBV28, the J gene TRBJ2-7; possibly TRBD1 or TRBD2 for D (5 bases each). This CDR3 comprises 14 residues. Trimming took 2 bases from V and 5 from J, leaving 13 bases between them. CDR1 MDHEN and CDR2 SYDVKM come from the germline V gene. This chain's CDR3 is CASSLIPGRHEQYF. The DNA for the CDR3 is TGTGCCAGCAGTTTAATACCAGGGAGACACGAGCAGTACTTC.